This T cell receptor beta chain was identified during a study of blood T cell repertoires in COVID-19. The ends were cut back, 4 bases at V and 6 bases at J, with 10 bases in the middle. CDR3 length equals 13 residues. Germline V lookup: CDR1 SGHTA, CDR2 FQGTGA. In the authors' methods: Nucleated cell counts were estimated from reference gene primer amplification. This table comes from immunoSEQ multiplex PCR, and its TCRdb copy is limited to in-frame clones, with some not included. V and J calls and clone size come straight from that table; D and trimming were deduced from the DNA. The table has approximately 160,000 clones, 83% seen once; the top ten hold 3.6%.

Specimen: PBMCs or T cells enriched from blood (not recorded which). V and J are TRBV7-3 and TRBJ2-1; weak D call: TRBD1 (6 bases). The source of this sequence is a woman aged 50 to 60 in a cohort exposed to, infected with or recovered from COVID-19 (not recorded which). CDR3 sequence (DNA): TGTGCCAGCAGCTCCCCGACAGGCAATGAGCAGTTCTTC. It encodes CASSSPTGNEQFF.